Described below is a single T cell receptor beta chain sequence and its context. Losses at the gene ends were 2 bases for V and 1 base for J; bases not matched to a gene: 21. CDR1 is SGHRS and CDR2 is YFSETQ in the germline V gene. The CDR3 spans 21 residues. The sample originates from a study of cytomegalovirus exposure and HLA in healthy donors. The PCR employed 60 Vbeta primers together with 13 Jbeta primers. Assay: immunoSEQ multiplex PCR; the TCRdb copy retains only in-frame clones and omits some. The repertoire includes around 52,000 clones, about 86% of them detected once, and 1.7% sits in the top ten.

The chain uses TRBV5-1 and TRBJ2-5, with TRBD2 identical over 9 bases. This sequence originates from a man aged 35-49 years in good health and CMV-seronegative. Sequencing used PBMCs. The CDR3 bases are TGCGCCAGCAGCTTCATGCGGCGGGGGGGAGAAAAGAGGACAGGCCAAGAGACCCAGTACTTC. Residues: CASSFMRRGGEKRTGQETQYF.